The 19 T cell receptor beta chains presented below share a single source sample, sequenced in a study of control samples from healthy donors and cancer patients (dated by TCRdb to about 2020). Library prep was done by the immunoSEQ multiplex PCR assay. TCRdb took over this immuneACCESS table, retaining in-frame rearrangements with V and J assigned. Such tables are incomplete; in checked studies, under half of the missing clones stem from an unresolved V gene, and the remainder is unexplained. For this sample there are roughly 80,000 clones; nearly 90% appear just once. Of the sample, 4.5% to 6% is held by the ten largest clones. Material: blood. The receptors were sampled from a woman between 50 and 59 years old in good health.

This rearrangement joins TRBV5-6 to TRBJ1-4, with D maybe TRBD1 (5 bases). Per germline, CDR1 SGHDT and CDR2 YYEEEE. This CDR3 is 15 amino acids long. The ends were cut back, 4 bases at V and 0 bases at J, with 10 bases in the middle. CDR3 sequence: CASSPRVATNEKLFF. The CDR3 DNA sequence: TGTGCCAGCAGCCCCAGGGTTGCAACTAATGAAAAACTGTTTTTT.

The rearrangement links TRBV7-8 to TRBJ1-1; weak D call: TRBD1 (6 bases). CDR3 size: 15 residues. The germline V gene has CDR1 SGHVS and CDR2 FQNEAQ. With 1 base removed from V and 0 bases from J, the gap between germline ends came to 9 bases. CDR3 protein: CASSLGEGVNTEAFF. CDR3 bases: TGTGCCAGCAGCTTAGGGGAGGGGGTGAACACTGAAGCTTTCTTT.

This sequence joins TRBV10-3 and TRBJ2-5, with D possibly being TRBD1 (6 bases). The CDR3 consists of 16 residues. Germline V CDR1 and CDR2: ENHRY, SYGVKD. V was trimmed by 3 bases and J by 2 bases, leaving 16 bases between them. The CDR3 DNA follows: TGTGCCATCAGTGAATTCGGACAGAGCTCTCAAGAGACCCAGTACTTC. It encodes CAISEFGQSSQETQYF.

This clone appeared once. The rearrangement uses TRBV7-9 and TRBJ1-1; D call uncertain. V gave up 2 bases and J gave up 4 bases, with 8 bases separating them. The CDR3 covers 13 residues. Germline V gives CDR1 SEHNR, CDR2 FQNEAQ (reference sequence). The CDR3 here is CASSLLSATEAFF. In DNA form, the CDR3 reads TGTGCCAGCAGCTTACTCTCAGCCACTGAAGCTTTCTTT.

The chain links TRBV6-1 to TRBJ1-3; the D is unclear. The CDR3 is 15 amino acids. V was cut by 3 bases and J by 3 bases, with 12 bases left in between. The V gene's germline CDR1 is MNHNS and CDR2 SASEGT. CDR3 nucleotides: TGTGCCAGCAGTGATTTGACGGCGAGTGGAAACACCATATATTTT. Protein sequence: CASSDLTASGNTIYF.

This chain links TRBV14 with TRBJ1-1; no reliable D call. V shed 1 base and J shed 5 bases, with 8 bases lying between them. The CDR3 extends over 13 amino acids. Germline CDR1 is SGHDN and CDR2 is FVKESK. The CDR3 sequence: CASSQGGRTEAFF. CDR3 bases: TGTGCCAGCAGCCAAGGCGGGAGGACTGAAGCTTTCTTT.

The chain joins TRBV24-1 to TRBJ1-1; 10 bases are shared with TRBD1. CDR1 KGHDR and CDR2 SFDVKD come from the germline V gene. Losses at the gene ends were 4 bases for V and 7 bases for J; bases not matched to a gene: 2. The CDR3 spans 13 residues. CDR3 sequence (DNA): TGTGCCACCAGTGACCGGGACAGGGGTGAAGCTTTCTTT. This encodes CATSDRDRGEAFF.

V gene TRBV30 combines with J gene TRBJ2-3; 13 nucleotides match TRBD2. The germline V gene encodes CDR1 GTSNPN and CDR2 SVGIG (reference sequence). The CDR3 has 17 residues. Germline trimming cut 2 bases from V and 4 bases from J; bases unmatched to any gene: 9. This CDR3 is CAWSPFTSGGASDTQYF. Written as DNA, the CDR3 is TGTGCCTGGAGTCCCTTTACTAGCGGGGGGGCTTCAGATACGCAGTATTTT.

Here the CDR3 DNA reads TGTGCCAGCAGCTTATACAGTCAAGAGACCCAGTACTTC. Its translation is CASSLYSQETQYF. The chain has TRBV9 and TRBJ2-5; D remains ambiguous. The CDR3 consists of 13 residues. Germline-derived CDR1 and CDR2 are SGDLS and YYNGEE. V lost 4 bases and J lost 2, with 9 bases in between.

The chain uses TRBV2 and TRBJ2-2; D gene ambiguous. V dropped 7 bases and J dropped 3 bases, with 9 bases sitting between them. CDR1 and CDR2 (germline): SNHLY, FYNNEI. CDR3 length equals 13 residues. CDR3 sequence reads: CASTDFDTGELFF. For the CDR3, the DNA is TGTGCCAGCACGGATTTCGACACCGGGGAGCTGTTTTTT.

The V call is TRBV29-1, the J call TRBJ1-1; D uncertain. Germline CDR1 reads SQVTM; CDR2 reads ANQGSEA. The CDR3 sequence is 14 residues long. The V end lost 5 bases, the J end lost 2 bases, and 15 bases lay between the germline ends. This chain's CDR3 is CSVKFIGGNTEAFF. The CDR3 DNA reads TGCAGCGTTAAGTTTATTGGAGGAAACACTGAAGCTTTCTTT.

The rearrangement links TRBV12-3 or TRBV12-4 to TRBJ1-5; D is ambiguous. The V gene lost 5 bases and the J gene lost 5 bases, with 10 bases spanning the gap. The CDR3 has 13 amino acids. In DNA, the CDR3 is TGTGCCAGCAGTAAGAAAGTGGATCAGCCCCAGCATTTT. This translates into CASSKKVDQPQHF.

The chain couples TRBV30 to TRBJ2-7; the match to TRBD1 covers 9 bases. Trimming at V came to 2 bases and at J to 3 bases, leaving 8 bases not matched to a gene. Germline V gene data show CDR1 as GTSNPN and CDR2 as SVGIG (reference sequence). This CDR3 region has 15 residues. The CDR3, as DNA: TGTGCCTGGAGTATGGGACAGGGAAGCTTCTACGAGCAGTACTTC. This codes for CAWSMGQGSFYEQYF.

The rearrangement joins TRBV6-5 to TRBJ1-4, with D unclear. From germline, CDR1 is MNHEY and CDR2 SVGAGI. The germline V and J ends were trimmed by 2 bases and 5 bases, with 12 bases remaining between them. The CDR3 has 15 amino acids. The chain's CDR3 is CASSYDGRINEKLFF. The CDR3 DNA sequence: TGTGCCAGCAGTTACGATGGAAGAATAAATGAAAAACTGTTTTTT.

This chain uses TRBV11-2 with TRBJ1-5; the match to TRBD1 covers 8 bases. The junction had 3 bases not matched to a gene; V was cut back by 5 bases and J by 3 bases. Germline lookup yields CDR1 SGHAT and CDR2 FQNNGV. The CDR3 loop spans 14 amino acids. CDR3 DNA sequence: TGTGCCAGCAGCCAGGACAGGGTCAATCAGCCCCAGCATTTT. Protein product: CASSQDRVNQPQHF.

As to this clone: Sequence at one end of the junction differs from germline and may be a read error. V is TRBV4-2 and J is TRBJ1-2; D not resolved. The CDR3 runs 15 residues. The germline CDR1 and CDR2 sequences are LGHNA and YNFKEQ. The CDR3 DNA reads as TGTGCCAGCAGCCAAAGTATTAATAGGCTTAATTCGATTATCTTC. Translating it yields CASSQSINRLNSIIF.

The chain combines TRBV3-1 (or the pseudogene TRBV3-2) with TRBJ2-3; 13 bases fit TRBD2. The germline V gene has CDR1 LGHDT and CDR2 YNNKEL (reference sequence). After removal of 4 bases from V and 0 bases from J, the junction contained 4 bases not matched to a gene. The CDR3 runs 17 residues. DNA for the CDR3: TGTGCCAGCAGCCGCCGACTAGCGGGGGGCAGCACAGATACGCAGTATTTT. This encodes CASSRRLAGGSTDTQYF.

V and J are TRBV27 and TRBJ1-2; no definite D call. Trimming pared 2 bases from V and 6 bases from J, leaving 16 bases between. Germline CDR1 is MNHEY and CDR2 is SMNVEV (reference sequence). This CDR3 is 15 amino acids long. The CDR3, as DNA: TGTGCCAGCAGTTTAAGCAGACCCATAATCCATGGCTACACCTTC. This translates into CASSLSRPIIHGYTF.

CDR3 nucleotides: TGTGCCAGCAGCGTACCTAGCGGGGGGGCGACAGATACGCAGTATTTT. Amino acid sequence: CASSVPSGGATDTQYF. The V gene is TRBV9, the J gene TRBJ2-3; TRBD2 matches at 12 bases. The germline CDR1 and CDR2 sequences are SGDLS and YYNGEE. The J segment lost 3 bases and the V segment lost 1 base, leaving 3 bases of the junction unmatched. The CDR3 is made up of 16 amino acids.